This TCR beta chain was recovered during a study of cytomegalovirus exposure and HLA in healthy donors. Whole-study findings and limits: Being productive about 87% or about 30% of the time was typical of most TCR beta V segments in an earlier analysis. Fewer than 200 TCR beta chains were listed as cytomegalovirus-associated.

Worth noting for this clone: What it binds is not known.

PCR employed 60 Vbeta and 13 Jbeta primers. TCRdb keeps only in-frame clones here, not all; method: immunoSEQ multiplex PCR. This table holds 150,000 to 200,000 clones, 80% found once. The clonotype was recovered from a woman between 40 and 50 years old in good health and CMV-seronegative. Sequenced input: PBMCs.

The DNA for the CDR3 is TGTGCCAGCAGCTTGTTAGGGGGCGATGGCTACACCTTC. It specifies CASSLLGGDGYTF. The chain links TRBV5-6 to TRBJ1-2; 7 nucleotides line up with TRBD1. There are 13 residues in the CDR3. The germline V gene encodes CDR1 SGHDT and CDR2 YYEEEE. V gave up 1 base and J gave up 6 bases; unmatched junction bases: 3.